The clone carrying this T cell receptor beta chain was counted only a few times. Antigen unknown. The sample belongs to a study of T-cell memory formation after mild COVID-19. Study results and limitations: Clones which contracted sat mainly in CM and EM if CD4+, and in EMRA if CD8+. Some responding clones appeared in pre-infection memory, suggesting cross-reactive memory joined.

Germline lookup yields CDR1 SGHTA and CDR2 FQGNSA. V was cut by 4 bases and J by 0 bases, with 10 bases left in between. The CDR3 covers 15 residues. TCRdb analysed the 5' RACE reads with MiXCR anew, one entry per CDR3 protein. The data contain about 38,000 distinct CDR3 sequences, approximately 10% of them singletons. This clonotype originated in a man aged 18 to 30 who had mild COVID-19 (a few samples of this study predate the infection). Cell type and time point are not known. Sequences were obtained from PBMCs or a T cell subset sorted from them (not recorded which). The V and J genes are TRBV7-2 and TRBJ2-1; D is ambiguous. In nucleotides, the CDR3 is TGTGCCAGCAGCTCAGACCAGAGCTCCTACAATGAGCAGTTCTTC. Translating gives CASSSDQSSYNEQFF.